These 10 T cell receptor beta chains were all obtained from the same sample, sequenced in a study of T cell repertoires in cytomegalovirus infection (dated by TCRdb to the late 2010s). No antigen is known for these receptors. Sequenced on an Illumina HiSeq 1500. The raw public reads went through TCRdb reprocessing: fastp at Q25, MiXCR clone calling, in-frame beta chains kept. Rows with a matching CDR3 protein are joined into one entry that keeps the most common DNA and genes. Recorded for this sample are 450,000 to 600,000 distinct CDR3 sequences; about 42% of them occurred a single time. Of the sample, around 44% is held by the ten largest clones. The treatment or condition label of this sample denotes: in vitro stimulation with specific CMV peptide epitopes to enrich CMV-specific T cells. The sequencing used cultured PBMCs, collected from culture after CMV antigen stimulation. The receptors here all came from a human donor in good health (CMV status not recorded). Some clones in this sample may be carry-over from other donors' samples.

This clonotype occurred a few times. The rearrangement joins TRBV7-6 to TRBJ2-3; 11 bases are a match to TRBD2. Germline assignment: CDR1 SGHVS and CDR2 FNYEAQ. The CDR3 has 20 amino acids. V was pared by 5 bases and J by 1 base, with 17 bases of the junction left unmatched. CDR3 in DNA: TGTGCCAGCAGCCCTAAAGGAGCGGTAGCGGGAGGGAGGGGCACAGATACGCAGTATTTT. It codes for CASSPKGAVAGGRGTDTQYF.

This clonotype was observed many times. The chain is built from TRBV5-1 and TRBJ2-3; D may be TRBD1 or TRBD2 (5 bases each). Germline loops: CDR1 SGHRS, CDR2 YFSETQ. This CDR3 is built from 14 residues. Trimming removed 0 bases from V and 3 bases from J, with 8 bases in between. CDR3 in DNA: TGCGCCAGCAGCTTGGGACAGCGGACAGATACGCAGTATTTT. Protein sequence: CASSLGQRTDTQYF.

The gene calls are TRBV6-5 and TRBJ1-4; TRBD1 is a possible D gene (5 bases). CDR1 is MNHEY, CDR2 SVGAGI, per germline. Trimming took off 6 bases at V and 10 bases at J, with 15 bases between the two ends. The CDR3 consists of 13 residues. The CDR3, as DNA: TGTGCCAGCAGGAGGTCGGCCCAGGGAAAACTGTTTTTT. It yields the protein CASRRSAQGKLFF.

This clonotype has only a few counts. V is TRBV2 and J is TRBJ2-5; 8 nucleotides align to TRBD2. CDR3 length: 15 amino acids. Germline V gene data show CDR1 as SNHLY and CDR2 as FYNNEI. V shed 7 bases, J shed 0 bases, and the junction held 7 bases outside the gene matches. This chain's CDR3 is CASMPSGGNQETQYF. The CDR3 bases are TGTGCCAGCATGCCCTCGGGGGGGAACCAAGAGACCCAGTACTTC.

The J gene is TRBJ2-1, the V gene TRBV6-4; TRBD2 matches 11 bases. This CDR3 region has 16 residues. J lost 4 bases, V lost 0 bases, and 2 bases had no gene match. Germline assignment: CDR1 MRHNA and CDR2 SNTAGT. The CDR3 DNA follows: TGTGCCAGCAGTGACTCGCCTAGCGGGGGGTACAATGAGCAGTTCTTC. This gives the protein CASSDSPSGGYNEQFF.

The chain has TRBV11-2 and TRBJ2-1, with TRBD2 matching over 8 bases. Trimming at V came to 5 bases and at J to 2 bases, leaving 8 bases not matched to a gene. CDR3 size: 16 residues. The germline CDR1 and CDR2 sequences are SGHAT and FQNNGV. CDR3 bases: TGTGCCAGCAGCCCGCCGAGCGGGAGAACCTACAATGAGCAGTTCTTC. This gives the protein CASSPPSGRTYNEQFF. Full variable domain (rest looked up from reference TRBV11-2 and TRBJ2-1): EAGVAQSPRYKIIEKRQSVAFWCNPISGHATLYWYQQILGQGPKLLIQFQNNGVVDDSQLPKDRFSAERLKGVDSTLKIQPAKLEDSAVYLCASSPPSGRTYNEQFFGPGTRLTVL.

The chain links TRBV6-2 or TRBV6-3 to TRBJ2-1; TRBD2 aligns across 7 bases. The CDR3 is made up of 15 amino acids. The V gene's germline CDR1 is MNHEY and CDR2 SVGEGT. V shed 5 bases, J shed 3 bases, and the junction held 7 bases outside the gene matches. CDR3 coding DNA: TGTGCCAGCAGTGGGCTAGCGGTGGACTACAATGAGCAGTTCTTC. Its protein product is CASSGLAVDYNEQFF.

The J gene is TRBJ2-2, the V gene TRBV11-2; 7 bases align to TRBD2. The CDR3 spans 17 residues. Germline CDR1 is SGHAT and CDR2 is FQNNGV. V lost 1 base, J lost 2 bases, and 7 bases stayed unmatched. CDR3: CASSLGAGWANTGELFF. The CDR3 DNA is TGTGCCAGCAGCTTAGGAGCGGGATGGGCCAACACCGGGGAGCTGTTTTTT.

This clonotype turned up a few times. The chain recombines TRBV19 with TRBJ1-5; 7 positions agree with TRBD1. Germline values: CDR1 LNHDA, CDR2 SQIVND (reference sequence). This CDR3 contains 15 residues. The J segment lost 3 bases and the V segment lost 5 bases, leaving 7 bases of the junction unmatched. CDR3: CASSLRDSNNQPQHF. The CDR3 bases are TGTGCCAGTAGTCTCCGGGACAGTAACAATCAGCCCCAGCATTTT.

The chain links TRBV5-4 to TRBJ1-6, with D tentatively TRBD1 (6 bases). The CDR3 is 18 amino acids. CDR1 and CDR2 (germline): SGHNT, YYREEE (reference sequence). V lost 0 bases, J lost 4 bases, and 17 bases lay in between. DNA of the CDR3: TGTGCCAGCAGCTTGGCCCGCAACGGGACAACTTATAATTCACCCCTCCACTTT. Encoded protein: CASSLARNGTTYNSPLHF.